The clone carrying this TCR beta chain was seen more than once but under ten times. Its antigen is not identified. This record belongs to a study of post-analysis software for immune sequencing data. Study-level information: The courses of disease that were included comprised relapsing-remitting, secondary progressive and progressive-relapsing multiple sclerosis. Overall study findings and caveats: Normalized Chao1 diversity in multiple sclerosis patients fell significantly below that of controls. Samples sharing a preparation batch grouped tightly together when assessed by F measure. Controls showed lower frequencies than patients for roughly five TRBV segments, and TRBV5-6, TRBV5-1 and TRBV20-1 were among these.

Presence of unique molecular identifiers characterized the TCR beta cDNA libraries. TCRdb reanalysed the PCR reads using MiXCR and keeps one entry per CDR3 protein. Of roughly 150,000 distinct CDR3 sequences in the sample, around 36% are singletons; the top ten hold under 30%. Trimming stripped 2 bases from V and 1 base from J, with 5 bases between. The germline gives CDR1 MNHEY, CDR2 SVGAGI. The CDR3 extends over 13 amino acids. The chain employs TRBV6-5 and TRBJ2-5; D remains ambiguous. The sample in question was blood, obtained after autologous hematopoietic stem cell transplantation. The TCR comes from a girl aged 5-17 years with multiple sclerosis. The CDR3 DNA reads as TGTGCCAGCAGTTACGCGTTCCAAGAGACCCAGTACTTC. This sequence encodes CASSYAFQETQYF.